The clone carrying this T cell receptor (beta chain) turned up a few times. Its matching antigen is unknown. The data are from a study of post-analysis software for immune sequencing data. Study-level background: Included courses were relapsing-remitting and secondary progressive multiple sclerosis; progressive-relapsing multiple sclerosis was also included. Study outcomes and limitations: F-measure co-clustering was strong for batch-matched samples. Among five TRBV segments more frequent in patients than controls were TRBV5-6, TRBV5-1 and TRBV20-1. Normalized Chao1 diversity was significantly lower in multiple sclerosis patients than in controls.

V shed 6 bases and J 4 bases; nucleotides not matched to a gene: 9. Germline V lookup: CDR1 MNHEY, CDR2 SVGAGI. CDR3 length: 16 residues. Unique molecular identifiers were built into the TCR beta cDNA libraries. TCRdb processed the PCR reads anew with MiXCR; each CDR3 protein has one entry. This sample has roughly 700,000 distinct CDR3 sequences, with 30% found just once. The rearrangement uses TRBV6-5 and TRBJ1-5; 10 nucleotides agree with TRBD1. The sequencing sample was made of blood. This TCR derives from a girl under 18 with multiple sclerosis. The CDR3: CASSKTGTGANQPQHF. The CDR3 nucleotides read TGTGCCAGCAGCAAAACCGGGACAGGGGCTAATCAGCCCCAGCATTTT.